Each of the 4 T cell receptor beta chains below was sequenced from the same sample in a study of vaccination and CD4 T cells after COVID-19. Treatment here: 10-day PBMC culture with coronavirus spike peptide pools or control peptides (ViraFEST assay). Sequencing of cultured CD4+ T cell DNA used the Oncomine TCR Beta short-read assay. TCRdb passed the PCR reads through MiXCR, listing each CDR3 protein once. There are 20,000 or so distinct CDR3 sequences in the sample; 50% to 60% occur only once, and 6.6% lies in the top ten. No antigen is known for these receptors. The starting material was CD4+ T cells from blood, cultured in vitro, obtained before SARS-CoV-2 vaccination. These receptors all stem from a human donor who had recovered from COVID-19.

The CDR3 sequence: CATSNVYQETQYF. The CDR3 nucleotides are TGTGCCACCAGCAATGTGTACCAAGAGACCCAGTACTTC. The chain carries TRBV15 and TRBJ2-5; no clear D gene. V was cut by 4 bases and J by 0 bases, with 6 bases left in between. In germline, CDR1 is LNHNV, CDR2 YYDKDF (reference sequence). The CDR3 loop spans 13 amino acids.

This clonotype was seen a single time. For the CDR3, the DNA is TGTGCCAGCAGTTTAGTAGCGGGAACAATCTACAATGAGCAGTTCTTC. It translates to CASSLVAGTIYNEQFF. The chain employs TRBV28 and TRBJ2-1; TRBD2 matches 8 bases. The V and J ends lost 2 bases and 3 bases, in that order; junction bases with no gene match: 6. CDR3 length: 16 residues. Germline-derived CDR1 and CDR2 are MDHEN and SYDVKM.

The V call is TRBV7-6, the J call TRBJ2-2; D unclear. V was shortened by 6 bases and J by 4 bases, with 15 bases between the two germline ends. Germline CDR1 is SGHVS and CDR2 is FNYEAQ. The CDR3 extends over 15 amino acids. The CDR3 region is CASREASLLTGELFF. The DNA of the CDR3 is TGTGCCAGCAGGGAAGCGAGTTTGCTCACCGGGGAGCTGTTTTTT.

The chain recombines TRBV20-1 with TRBJ2-7; 10 bases fit TRBD1. CDR3 length: 14 amino acids. With 6 bases clipped from V and 6 bases from J, the junction kept 11 bases outside the gene matches. Germline CDR1 and CDR2: DFQATT and SNEGSKA (reference sequence). In DNA form, the CDR3 reads TGCAGTGCAAAAGGGACAGGGGAAATAGGCGAGCAGTACTTC. This gives the protein CSAKGTGEIGEQYF.